This TCR beta chain was documented in a study of long-term antiretroviral therapy in people with HIV (dated by TCRdb to about 2022). Some background on the complete study: The earliest samples were collected roughly a decade before the 2015 WHO recommendation for immediate ART, at a time when ART was usually postponed until CD4 counts fell. No cross-contamination during QIAcube processing turned up in test extractions that ran a monoclonal T-cell line alongside 25 to 35 polyclonal samples. Among the 30 to 35 participants with HIV, more than ten were female. Whether ART initiation and durable HIV suppression were associated with changes in peripheral blood TRB repertoire composition and diversity was tested in a retrospective serial study. From 30 adults with confirmed HIV infection, the cohort provided under 250 cryopreserved PBMC samples, gathered serially across a mean of approximately six years (range 1-12).

The immunoSEQ hsTCRB v3.0 assay was used at survey level resolution to sequence the TRB variable region. A depth of 40,000-50,000 T-cell genomes per sample was targeted for TRB sequencing. An Illumina MiSeq with a v3 150-cycle kit was used to sequence the pooled TRB libraries. The authors' pipeline ran thus. Repertoire analysis ran in R within a reproducible Nextflow workflow covering QC, data transformation and analysis. LymphoSeq2, an R package for exploring AIRR-Seq data, was used to implement custom analyses. After excluding a few samples that yielded fewer than 5000 total TRB sequences, approximately 170 HIV repertoires remained for analysis. Of the 188 retained HIV repertoires, about 60 were collected before and 129 after ART initiation. Repertoires were downsampled to 5000 TRB nucleotide sequences, with summary statistics averaged over 100 downsampling iterations. TRB sequences were retained for analysis only if CDR3 regions of at least seven amino acids were present. Diversity was measured with a Shannon entropy-derived clonality score and the Gini coefficient. Repertoire networks linked the top 5000 CDR3 amino acid sequences whenever two sequences differed by an edit distance of one. Antigen specificity groups and MHC restriction were predicted for TRB CDR3 amino acid sequences with GLIPH2. To flag known CMV, EBV, HIV or tissue antigen associations, CDR3 amino acid sequences were matched against VDJdb and McPAS-TCR. Pre-ART, post-ART and control groups were compared with Wilcoxon signed-rank tests and Holm-Bonferroni correction. Sourced from immuneACCESS, this table was stored by TCRdb with only in-frame sequences that have V and J called. A share of the clones is absent; for the studies checked, an unresolved V gene accounts for under half, and the remainder has no known explanation. V, J and clone size were drawn from that table, and D and trimming were deduced from the DNA. This sample is represented by about 20,000 clones; more than 65% of them were singletons. Approximately 12% of the sample goes to the ten largest clones.

Beyond this particular receptor, the publication reports: Owing to limited PBMC availability, only the TCR beta chain was sequenced, without alpha chain pairing. Because pre-ART samples had limited cell numbers, profiling was done on unsorted PBMC rather than on sorted CD4+ and CD8+ T cells. HIV repertoires had narrower CDR3 length ranges than controls, and the network structure suggested an antigen-experienced repertoire that shifted only slightly toward naive after ART. No data were available on ART adherence, viral resistance or therapy changes, limiting inferences about post-ART repertoire changes. At every time point, the repertoire was dominated by expanded TRB clones first identified before ART initiation, although this dominance fluctuated and, in many PLHIV, declined after ART. A significant increase in TRB diversity was found to be associated with ART initiation, although TRB diversity was observed to remain significantly below that of transplant donor controls even after long-term ART. The samples span the years 2004 to 2017, and the ART regimens used may be less effective than current regimens.

Based on the germline V gene (reference sequence), the CDR1 and CDR2 sequences are MNHEY and SMNVEV. Relative to germline, V is 2 bases shorter and J is 0 bases shorter, with 8 bases between their ends. Reading from cysteine to phenylalanine, the CDR3 counts 14 amino acids. The only DNA kept is the CDR3, 42 bases in frame from the first base. In the case of this clone: The antigen this receptor binds is unknown. No qualities accompany the bases; no much larger clone lies one base away.

Participants were included only if at least one PBMC sample before ART initiation and at least two post-ART samples were available. Every participant with HIV received treatment in the United States of America. Cryopreserved samples of about 0.95-10 million PBMC were thawed and washed before DNA extraction. At the time of the earliest PBMC sample, participants with HIV were aged between roughly 20 and 54 years. Each participant contributed PBMC samples from 1-4 timepoints before ART initiation and 2-8 timepoints after ART initiation, with a median of 7 samples. Serial HIV viral load, CD4+ T-cell count, ART history and demographic data were obtained for every participant. A Qiagen kit on a QIAcube was used to extract genomic DNA from unsorted PBMC, with samples processed in batches of 12.

The clonotype was recovered from a man in his forties with HIV. The sample in question was unsorted PBMCs, obtained around 2.5 years after starting antiretroviral therapy. In this chain, TRBV27 is recombined with TRBJ2-7; there is no confident call for the D gene. The DNA sequence is TGTGCCAGCAGTTTACGCGAGAGCTCCTACGAGCAGTACTTC. It is translated as CASSLRESSYEQYF.